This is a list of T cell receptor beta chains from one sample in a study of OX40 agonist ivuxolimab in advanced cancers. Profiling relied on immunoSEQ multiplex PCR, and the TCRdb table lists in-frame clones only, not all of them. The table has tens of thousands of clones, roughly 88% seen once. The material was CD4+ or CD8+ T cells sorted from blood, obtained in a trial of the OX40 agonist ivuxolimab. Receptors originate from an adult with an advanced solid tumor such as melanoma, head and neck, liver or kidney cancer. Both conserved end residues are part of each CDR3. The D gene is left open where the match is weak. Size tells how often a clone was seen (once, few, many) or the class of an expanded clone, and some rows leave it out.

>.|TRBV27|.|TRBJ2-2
TGTGCCAGCAGTGTACCGGGCACCGGGGAGCTGTTTTTT
CASSVPGTGELFF
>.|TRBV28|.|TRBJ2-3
TGTGCCAGCCGTTTGGGTCAGGGTGGCACAGATACGCAGTATTTT
CASRLGQGGTDTQYF
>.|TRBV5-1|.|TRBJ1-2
TGCGCCAGCAGCTTGGCCCAGGCGAACTATGGCTACACCTTC
CASSLAQANYGYTF
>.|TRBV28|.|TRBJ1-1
TGTGCCAGCAGTCCCTTAAGCAGTGATAGGTCTATGAACACTGAAGCTTTCTTT
CASSPLSSDRSMNTEAFF
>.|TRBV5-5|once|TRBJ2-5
TGTGCCAGCACCACACAGGGCCCCCAAGAGACCCAGTACTTC
CASTTQGPQETQYF
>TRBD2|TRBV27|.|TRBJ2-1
TGTGCCAGCAGGACACTTCTAGCGGCCTCCTACAATGAGCAGTTCTTC
CASRTLLAASYNEQFF
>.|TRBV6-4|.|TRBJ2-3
TGTGCCAGCAGTGCAGCGAACACAGATACGCAGTATTTT
CASSAANTDTQYF
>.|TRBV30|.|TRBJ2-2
TGTGCCTGGACCTATGAGGCGATACCGAACACCGGGGAGCTGTTTTTT
CAWTYEAIPNTGELFF
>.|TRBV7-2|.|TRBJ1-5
TGTGCCAGCAGCTTATCGGTTGGGTCAGGACAGCCCCAGCATTTT
CASSLSVGSGQPQHF
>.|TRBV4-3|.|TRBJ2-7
TGCGCCAGCAGCCAAGAACTCGGTTACGAGCAGTACTTC
CASSQELGYEQYF
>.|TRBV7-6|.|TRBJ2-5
TGTGCCAGCAGCTTAGTCCGGCAGGGAAAAGAGACCCAGTACTTC
CASSLVRQGKETQYF